This T cell receptor beta chain was profiled in a study of cytotoxic CD8 clonotypes in ibrutinib-treated CLL. Study-wide background: The samples contained 260,000 or so productive templates on average. They also contained an average of approximately 97,000 productive rearrangements.

Profiled with immunoSEQ multiplex PCR; TCRdb holds only in-frame clones, not every one. The repertoire holds tens of thousands of clones, with around 60% as singletons. CDR1 is WSHSY and CDR2 is SAAADI in the germline V gene. The CDR3 has 15 amino acids. With 6 bases clipped from V and 2 bases from J, the junction kept 3 bases outside the gene matches. The chain is built from TRBV10-2 and TRBJ2-1, with 11 positions matching TRBD2. The TCR comes from a human donor with chronic lymphocytic leukemia. Sequenced material: PBMCs, taken after 24 months of ibrutinib treatment. CDR3 sequence reads: CASRQTSGTYNEQFF. CDR3 coding DNA: TGCGCCAGCAGGCAGACTAGCGGGACCTACAATGAGCAGTTCTTC.